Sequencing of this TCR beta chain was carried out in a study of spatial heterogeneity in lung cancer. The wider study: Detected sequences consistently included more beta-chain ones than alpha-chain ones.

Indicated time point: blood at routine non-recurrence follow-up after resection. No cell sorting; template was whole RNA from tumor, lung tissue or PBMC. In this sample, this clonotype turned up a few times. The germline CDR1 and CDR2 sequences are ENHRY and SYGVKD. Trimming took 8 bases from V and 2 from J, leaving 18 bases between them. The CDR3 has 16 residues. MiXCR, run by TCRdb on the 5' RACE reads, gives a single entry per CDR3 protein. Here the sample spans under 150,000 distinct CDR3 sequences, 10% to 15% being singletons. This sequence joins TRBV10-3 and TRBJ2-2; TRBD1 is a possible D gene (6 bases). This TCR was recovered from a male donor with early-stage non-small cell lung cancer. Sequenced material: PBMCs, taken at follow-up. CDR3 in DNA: TGTGCCATCCTCAGGATCGGGACACGAAACACCGGGGAGCTGTTTTTT. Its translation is CAILRIGTRNTGELFF.